A single T cell receptor (beta chain) is shown here with its context. The antigen remains undetermined. The ends were cut back, 3 bases at V and 5 bases at J, with 11 bases in the middle. Germline V gives CDR1 MDHEN, CDR2 SYDVKM. This CDR3 is 13 amino acids long. These data belong to a study of cytomegalovirus exposure and HLA in healthy donors. PCR amplification relied on 60 Vbeta primers (plus 13 Jbeta primers). Libraries were prepared by immunoSEQ multiplex PCR; TCRdb keeps only in-frame clonotypes and omits some of them. The sample lists around 92,000 clones, 65% to 85% occurring once. Study-wide findings and caveats: Most subjects' HLA-A and HLA-B alleles were reportedly predicted from TCR beta sequences. The study listed 164 cytomegalovirus-associated TCR beta chains. A later analysis revealed that TCR association rates differed between HLA loci, peaking at DRB1 and bottoming out at HLA-C. In a later analysis, approximately 15,000 TCR beta sequences were associated with HLA alleles at 0.05 false discovery rate.

This clonotype was obtained from a woman in her 70s in good health and CMV-seropositive. The V and J genes are TRBV28 and TRBJ2-7; D gene ambiguous. What was sequenced was PBMCs. CDR3 in DNA: TGTGCCAGCAGTTTGTTGAGTCGGGACGAGCAGTACTTC. Translation: CASSLLSRDEQYF.